Below, 9 T cell receptor beta chains from the same sample are listed, as sequenced in a study of blood T cell repertoires in COVID-19. Using immunoSEQ multiplex PCR, the repertoire was profiled, and TCRdb retains in-frame clones only, with some absent. Counted here are more than 300,000 clones, around nine tenths occurring once; the ten biggest clones make up around 3.5%. Sequences were obtained from peripheral blood. These receptors were collected from a young woman who had recovered from COVID-19.

The gene calls are TRBV5-5 and TRBJ1-6; D is ambiguous. The CDR3 is made up of 20 amino acids. Germline-derived CDR1 and CDR2 are SGHKS and YYEKEE (reference sequence). The V and J ends lost 3 bases and 4 bases respectively, with 26 bases between them. The chain's CDR3 is CASSYTAVQDLRVYNSPLHF. The CDR3, as DNA: TGTGCCAGCAGCTACACCGCTGTGCAGGACCTGAGGGTTTATAATTCACCCCTCCACTTT.

V usage is TRBV7-9 and J usage is TRBJ2-2, with TRBD2 as a possible D gene (5 bases). Germline V gene data show CDR1 as SEHNR and CDR2 as FQNEAQ (reference sequence). The ends were cut back, 1 base at V and 0 bases at J, with 9 bases in the middle. The CDR3 length is 16 residues. CDR3 bases: TGTGCCAGCAGCTTAGTCGGTAGCGCGAACACCGGGGAGCTGTTTTTT. This translates into CASSLVGSANTGELFF.

The chain has TRBV5-6 and TRBJ2-3, with 9 bases identical to TRBD1. The CDR3 covers 15 residues. Trimming cost V 1 base and J 1 base; bases outside gene matches: 1. Per germline, CDR1 SGHDT and CDR2 YYEEEE. CDR3 region: CASSLRTGGTDTQYF. In DNA form, the CDR3 reads TGTGCCAGCAGCTTGCGGACAGGGGGCACAGATACGCAGTATTTT.

This chain connects TRBV24-1 to TRBJ1-4; a weak D match, TRBD1 (5 bases). This CDR3 is 17 amino acids long. V was clipped by 3 bases and J by 4 bases, with 17 bases between them. Germline CDR1 and CDR2: KGHDR and SFDVKD. CDR3: CATSDTGPGGINEKLFF. As DNA, the CDR3 is TGTGCCACCAGTGATACCGGGCCCGGGGGGATTAATGAAAAACTGTTTTTT.

The chain carries TRBV4-1 and TRBJ1-2; the D gene is possibly TRBD1 (6 bases). The V gene's germline CDR1 is MGHRA and CDR2 YSYEKL. Between the trimmed V and J ends, which lost 1 base and 8 bases, there was a span of 26 bases. This CDR3 has 18 amino acids. CDR3 bases: TGCGCCAGCAGCCAAGGCGGCAGGGGAGGGCCCCCGGGAGGAGGCTACACCTTC. Translation gives CASSQGGRGGPPGGGYTF.

This rearrangement joins TRBV5-1 to TRBJ2-1, with 10 nucleotides matching TRBD2. The CDR3 runs 15 residues. J lost 5 bases, V lost 2 bases, and 4 bases had no gene match. Germline lookup yields CDR1 SGHRS and CDR2 YFSETQ. In DNA form, the CDR3 reads TGCGCCAGCAGCTTAGGGACTAGCGACCACAATGAGCAGTTCTTC. Protein product: CASSLGTSDHNEQFF.

The chain employs TRBV20-1 and TRBJ2-2; the D is unclear. The CDR3 contains 12 residues. The V end was cut by 3 bases, the J end by 7 bases, with 9 bases between. Germline V CDR1 and CDR2: DFQATT, SNEGSKA (reference sequence). CDR3 bases: TGCAGTGCTAGTTCGGTCGTCGGGGAGCTGTTTTTT. Its protein product is CSASSVVGELFF.

The chain joins TRBV7-7 to TRBJ2-5, with unresolved D. Trimming pared 5 bases from V and 3 bases from J, leaving 16 bases between. The CDR3 has 15 amino acids. CDR1 is SSHAT and CDR2 is FNYEAQ in the germline V gene (reference sequence). Written as DNA, the CDR3 is TGTGCCAGCAGCCGCATGGGCAGCCCCAAAGAGACCCAGTACTTC. It translates to CASSRMGSPKETQYF.

V is TRBV7-7 and J is TRBJ2-1; tentatively, D is TRBD2 (7 bases). This CDR3 region has 14 residues. V was clipped by 1 base and J by 10 bases, with 14 bases between them. Germline V CDR1 and CDR2: SSHAT, FNYEAQ (reference sequence). The CDR3 here is CASSLVFEGGEQFF. DNA of the CDR3: TGTGCCAGCAGCTTAGTCTTTGAGGGGGGGGAGCAGTTCTTC.